One sample yielded the 27 T cell receptor beta chains listed below, sequenced in a study of blood T cell repertoires in COVID-19. Clones were sequenced by immunoSEQ multiplex PCR, and TCRdb holds only the in-frame ones, with some missing. The sample shows some 45,000 clones, almost 90% of them seen only once. The material sequenced was peripheral blood. The receptors shown here come from a human donor in a cohort sampled during active COVID-19.

The chain uses TRBV5-4 and TRBJ2-3; 13 positions match TRBD2. Germline CDR1 SGHNT, CDR2 YYREEE (reference sequence). Unmatched junction bases numbered 7, after V lost 3 bases and J lost 3 bases. The CDR3 loop spans 17 amino acids. The CDR3 nucleotides read TGTGCCAGCAGCTCCCGACTAGCGGGGGGACCTACAGATACGCAGTATTTT. It translates to CASSSRLAGGPTDTQYF.

The CDR3, as DNA: TGTGCCAGCACGGACAGGATGAACACTGAAGCTTTCTTT. It yields the protein CASTDRMNTEAFF. The chain joins TRBV6-5 to TRBJ1-1; 7 nucleotides line up with TRBD1. The CDR3 contains 13 residues. Per germline, CDR1 MNHEY and CDR2 SVGAGI. The trim removed 7 bases at V and 0 bases at J, leaving 2 bases unmatched.

The rearrangement links TRBV6-2 or TRBV6-3 to TRBJ2-7, with 7 bases matching TRBD2. The CDR3 totals 12 residues. CDR1 and CDR2 (germline): MNHEY, SVGEGT. J lost 4 bases, V lost 5 bases, and 2 bases had no gene match. CDR3 region: CASSDGGYEQYF. CDR3 nucleotide sequence: TGTGCCAGCAGTGACGGGGGGTACGAGCAGTACTTC.

This chain links TRBV2 with TRBJ1-2; D possibly corresponds to TRBD1 (6 bases). CDR1 is SNHLY, CDR2 FYNNEI, per germline. The CDR3 spans 14 residues. The V end lost 7 bases, the J end lost 2 bases, and 14 bases lay between the germline ends. This CDR3 is CASIPDSINYGYTF. For the CDR3, the DNA is TGTGCCAGCATCCCGGACAGCATAAACTATGGCTACACCTTC.

V and J are TRBV10-1 and TRBJ1-1; maybe TRBD1 (5 bases). With 2 bases removed from V and 4 bases from J, the gap between germline ends came to 8 bases. The germline CDR1 and CDR2 sequences are WNHNN and SYGVQD (reference sequence). The CDR3 has 13 amino acids. CDR3 amino acids: CASSERQGTEAFF. The CDR3 coding sequence is TGCGCCAGCAGTGAGCGCCAGGGCACTGAAGCTTTCTTT.

This clone was observed at least ten times. V gene TRBV9 combines with J gene TRBJ1-3; D is possibly TRBD1 (5 bases). Trimming pared 3 bases from V and 8 bases from J, leaving 15 bases between. Germline CDR1 reads SGDLS; CDR2 reads YYNGEE. The CDR3 runs 14 residues. This CDR3 reads CASSGGIREDTIYF. CDR3 sequence (DNA): TGTGCCAGCAGCGGCGGCATCAGGGAGGACACCATATATTTT. Full variable domain (remainder filled in from reference TRBV9 and TRBJ1-3): DSGVTQTPKHLITATGQRVTLRCSPRSGDLSVYWYQQSLDQGLQFLIQYYNGEERAKGNILERFSAQQFPDLHSELNLSSLELGDSALYFCASSGGIREDTIYFGEGSWLTVV.

The chain is built from TRBV18 and TRBJ2-2; TRBD2 might be the D (5 bases). The CDR3 loop spans 16 amino acids. CDR1 and CDR2 (germline): KGHSH, LQKENI. V was cut by 4 bases and J by 7 bases, with 19 bases left in between. As DNA, the CDR3 is TGTGCCAGCTCACGACCGACCGACCGGGGTGGCGGGGAGCTGTTTTTT. Translated, it gives CASSRPTDRGGGELFF.

The chain has TRBV4-1 and TRBJ2-2; weak D call: TRBD1 (5 bases). This CDR3 spans 15 amino acids. Germline CDR1 MGHRA, CDR2 YSYEKL. V gave up 1 base and J gave up 3 bases, with 9 bases separating them. In nucleotides, the CDR3 is TGCGCCAGCAGCCAAGTCCAGGGATACACCGGGGAGCTGTTTTTT. As protein: CASSQVQGYTGELFF.

The V call is TRBV5-4, the J call TRBJ1-2; no firm D call. Germline V gene sequence: CDR1 SGHNT, CDR2 YYREEE (reference sequence). V lost 5 bases and J 0 bases, leaving 11 bases between the germline ends. The CDR3 extends over 14 amino acids. Here the CDR3 DNA reads TGTGCCAGCAGGAACGCAGGAACTAACTATGGCTACACCTTC. Translating gives CASRNAGTNYGYTF.

This chain links TRBV11-2 with TRBJ1-4, with D perhaps TRBD1 (6 bases). CDR1 is SGHAT and CDR2 is FQNNGV in the germline V gene. The germline V and J ends were trimmed by 5 bases and 8 bases, with 12 bases remaining between them. The length of the CDR3 is 13 residues. In DNA, the CDR3 is TGTGCCAGCAGCGAACAGGGTGGGGAAAAACTGTTTTTT. It codes for CASSEQGGEKLFF.

The chain joins TRBV30 to TRBJ1-1; the match to TRBD1 covers 12 bases. V gave up 1 base and J gave up 1 base; unmatched junction bases: 4. The CDR3 length is 16 residues. Per germline, CDR1 GTSNPN and CDR2 SVGIG (reference sequence). CDR3 DNA: TGTGCCTGGAGTGCCGGGACAGGGGGCGAGAACACTGAAGCTTTCTTT. This codes for CAWSAGTGGENTEAFF. Supplemented by reference TRBV30 and TRBJ1-1, the full variable domain reads SQTIHQWPATLVQPVGSPLSLECTVEGTSNPNLYWYRQAAGRGLQLLFYSVGIGQISSEVPQNLSASRPQDRQFILSSKKLLLSDSGFYLCAWSAGTGGENTEAFFGQGTRLTVV.

This sequence joins TRBV12-3 or TRBV12-4 and TRBJ2-7, with TRBD1 as a possible D gene (6 bases). The CDR3 has 12 residues. The V end was cut by 3 bases, the J end by 13 bases, with 16 bases between. The CDR3 bases are TGTGCCAGCAGTTTTTCCCAGGGACATCACTACTTC. It translates to CASSFSQGHHYF.

Only one count was recorded for this clone. J is TRBJ1-5 and V is TRBV27, with TRBD1 matching over 7 bases. There are 16 residues in the CDR3. Germline V gives CDR1 MNHEY, CDR2 SMNVEV (reference sequence). J gave up 5 bases and V 5 bases, and 12 bases lay outside the gene matches. The CDR3 DNA is TGTGCCAGCAGTCCCGCCGGACAGGCGGAGTATCAGCCCCAGCATTTT. As protein: CASSPAGQAEYQPQHF.

This rearrangement joins TRBV5-1 to TRBJ2-1; D perhaps matches TRBD2 (6 bases). There are 14 residues in the CDR3. Germline-derived CDR1 and CDR2 are SGHRS and YFSETQ. V was pared by 1 base and J by 5 bases, with 10 bases between. In DNA, the CDR3 is TGCGCCAGCAGCTTGAGGTGGGGGGACAATGAGCAGTTCTTC. This codes for CASSLRWGDNEQFF.

CDR3 bases: TGTGCTAGTGCCCTGGGGGGGGGCGGCACTGAAGCTTTCTTT. Its protein product is CASALGGGGTEAFF. The gene calls are TRBV12-5 and TRBJ1-1; tentatively, D is TRBD1 (6 bases). From germline, CDR1 is LGHNT and CDR2 FRNRAP. The CDR3 spans 14 residues. Trimming left V 7 bases short and J 4 bases short, with 16 bases between.

In its sample, this clone was seen many times. This chain connects TRBV9 to TRBJ1-5; TRBD1 is a possible D gene (5 bases). In germline, CDR1 is SGDLS, CDR2 YYNGEE. CDR3 length: 14 amino acids. V lost 5 bases, J lost 5 bases, and 14 bases lay in between. The CDR3 sequence: CASSASGSDQPQHF. The CDR3 DNA follows: TGTGCCAGCAGTGCTTCAGGGTCGGATCAGCCCCAGCATTTT.

The J gene is TRBJ1-6, the V gene TRBV3-1 (or the pseudogene TRBV3-2); D is unresolved. The ends were cut back, 5 bases at V and 7 bases at J, with 12 bases in the middle. The CDR3 extends over 14 amino acids. In germline, CDR1 is LGHDT, CDR2 YNNKEL (reference sequence). For the CDR3, the DNA is TGTGCCAGCAGCTACCCCGAGAGCAATTCACCCCTCCACTTT. Its protein product is CASSYPESNSPLHF.

J is TRBJ2-3 and V is TRBV5-6; D is possibly TRBD2 (5 bases). In germline, CDR1 is SGHDT, CDR2 YYEEEE. The CDR3 spans 16 residues. V was pared by 3 bases and J by 4 bases, with 18 bases between. CDR3 region: CASSWWRLGSADTQYF. CDR3 nucleotide sequence: TGTGCCAGCAGCTGGTGGAGGTTAGGTTCCGCAGATACGCAGTATTTT.

This chain uses TRBV21-1 with TRBJ2-7; the table gives TRBD1 as D, unverified against the DNA. TRBV21-1 is a pseudogene locus. CDR3 length: 13 amino acids. The CDR3 loop is CASSEGQTYEQYF. CDR3 DNA: TGTGCCAGCAGCGAGGGACAGACCTACGAGCAGTACTTC.

The V gene is TRBV4-3, the J gene TRBJ2-2; perhaps TRBD2 as D (5 bases). Germline V gene data show CDR1 as LGHNA and CDR2 as YSLEER. This CDR3 region has 17 residues. The germline V and J ends were trimmed by 4 bases and 4 bases, with 19 bases remaining between them. The CDR3: CASSPSQGVRGTGELFF. DNA for the CDR3: TGCGCCAGCAGCCCTTCTCAAGGTGTACGGGGCACCGGGGAGCTGTTTTTT.

The chain employs TRBV5-1 and TRBJ2-1; 16 bases match TRBD2. CDR1 is SGHRS, CDR2 YFSETQ, per germline. The V and J ends lost 3 bases and 9 bases, in that order; junction bases with no gene match: 12. CDR3 size: 18 residues. CDR3 protein: CASSYTGTSGGAWSEQFF. The CDR3 DNA reads TGCGCCAGCAGCTATACCGGGACTAGCGGGGGGGCCTGGAGTGAGCAGTTCTTC.

The chain employs TRBV7-9 and TRBJ1-2; 7 bases are a match to TRBD1. This CDR3 region has 15 residues. Germline CDR1 and CDR2: SEHNR and FQNEAQ (reference sequence). The CDR3 nucleotides read TGTGCTATTACACTACGAGGGGGCGCGAACTATGGCTACACCTTC. Amino acid sequence: CAITLRGGANYGYTF. Full variable domain (missing parts from reference TRBV7-9 and TRBJ1-2): DTGVSQNPRHKITKRGQNVTFRCDPISEHNRLYWYRQTLGQGPEFLTYFQNEAQLEKSRLLSDRFSAERPKGSFSTLEIQRTEQGDSAMYLCAITLRGGANYGYTFGSGTRLTVV.

The chain joins TRBV7-3 to TRBJ2-1; the match to TRBD2 covers 9 bases. CDR1 is SGHTA and CDR2 is FQGTGA in the germline V gene. V lost 4 bases to trimming and J lost 2 bases; unmatched junction nucleotides: 0. The CDR3 consists of 14 residues. For the CDR3, the DNA is TGTGCCAGCAGCTCTAGCGGGGCCTACAATGAGCAGTTCTTC. It yields the protein CASSSSGAYNEQFF.

V is TRBV10-3 and J is TRBJ1-5, with D possibly TRBD1 on 5 matching bases. The CDR3 contains 15 residues. The V end lost 0 bases, the J end lost 5 bases, and 11 bases lay between the germline ends. CDR1 is ENHRY and CDR2 is SYGVKD in the germline V gene. DNA for the CDR3: TGTGCCATCAGTGAGTCGAGGACACCGGATCAGCCCCAGCATTTT. Translating gives CAISESRTPDQPQHF.

As regards this clone: A read error may produce the germline difference seen at one junction end. The chain couples TRBV30 to TRBJ1-5; 7 nucleotides match TRBD1. Looked up from germline, CDR1 is GTSNPN and CDR2 is SVGIG (reference sequence). This CDR3 region has 13 residues. The DNA of the CDR3 is TGTGCCTGGAGTGGACAGGGCAAACAGCCCCAGCATTTT. Translated, it gives CAWSGQGKQPQHF.

J is TRBJ2-5 and V is TRBV3-1 (or the pseudogene TRBV3-2), with D possibly matching TRBD1 (5 bases). Between the trimmed V and J ends, which lost 0 bases and 5 bases, there was a span of 16 bases. The germline V gene has CDR1 LGHDT and CDR2 YNNKEL (reference sequence). The CDR3 sequence is 16 residues long. CDR3 DNA sequence: TGTGCCAGCAGCCAAGATAGCAGGGTTCCACGGGAGACCCAGTACTTC. Protein: CASSQDSRVPRETQYF.

This chain uses TRBV14 with TRBJ1-1, with TRBD1 as a possible D gene (6 bases). The germline CDR1 and CDR2 sequences are SGHDN and FVKESK. With 4 bases removed from V and 10 bases from J, the gap between germline ends came to 16 bases. This CDR3 is built from 13 residues. CDR3 sequence: CASSPRDIEGAFF. The CDR3 nucleotides are TGTGCCAGCAGCCCTCGGGACATCGAGGGAGCTTTCTTT.